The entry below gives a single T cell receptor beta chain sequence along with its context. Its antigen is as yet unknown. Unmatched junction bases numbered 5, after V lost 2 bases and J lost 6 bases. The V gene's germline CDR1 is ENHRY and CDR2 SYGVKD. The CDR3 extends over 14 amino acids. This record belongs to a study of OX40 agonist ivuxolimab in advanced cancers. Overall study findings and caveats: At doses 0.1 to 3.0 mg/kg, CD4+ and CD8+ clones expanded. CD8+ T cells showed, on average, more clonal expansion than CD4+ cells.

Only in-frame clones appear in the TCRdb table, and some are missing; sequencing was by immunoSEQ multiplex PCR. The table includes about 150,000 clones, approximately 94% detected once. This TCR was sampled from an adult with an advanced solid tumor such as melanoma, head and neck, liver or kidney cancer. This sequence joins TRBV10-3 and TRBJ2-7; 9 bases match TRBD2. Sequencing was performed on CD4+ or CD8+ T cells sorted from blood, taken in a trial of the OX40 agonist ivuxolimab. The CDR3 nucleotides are TGTGCCATCAGTGAGGGCGGGGGGGGGCCCGAGCAGTACTTC. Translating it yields CAISEGGGGPEQYF.